The clone carrying this T cell receptor (beta chain) was recorded a few times. The antigen remains undetermined. Germline is not matched at one junction end, which may reflect a read error. These data originate in a study of regulatory T cells in long-lasting Graves disease. Study-wide results and limits: Persistent disease exhibited a predilection for TRBV28, TRBJ1-2 and TRBJ2-5. The study found lower TCR diversity in persistent Graves' patients than in newly diagnosed ones. Persistent patients had a count of shared public clonotypes (around 2,500) that exceeded that of new patients (around 970).

To make TCR beta libraries, researchers used iRepertoire HTBI primers and Arm-PCR of CDR3 regions. One entry per CDR3 protein, called by TCRdb with MiXCR from the multiplex PCR reads. The data show some 230,000 distinct CDR3 sequences, roughly 18% seen once. The time point denotes: newly diagnosed GD, antithyroid drugs for less than 3 months. The TCR library was made from RNA that had been extracted from PBMCs in TRIzol. The CDR3 is made up of 14 amino acids. Germline V gene lookup returns CDR1 MNHEY and CDR2 SVGEGT. Material: peripheral blood mononuclear cells (PBMCs), obtained at new diagnosis, from a patient treated with antithyroid drugs. This sequence was found in a female donor with Graves disease. The chain carries TRBV6-2 or TRBV6-3 and TRBJ2-1; possible D gene TRBD2, 6 bases. CDR3 region: CASQGRTGQNEQLF. CDR3 sequence (DNA): TGTGCCAGCCAAGGGAGGACGGGTCAGAATGAGCAGCTCTTC.